This T cell receptor beta chain derives from a study of human T cells and chemical hapten exposure (dated by TCRdb to about 2021). Notes on the research overall: For sensitization, 2% DPC in acetone was applied to a 2 cm by 2 cm area of upper inner arm skin. Patch tests used Finn chambers with 0.01% DPC on the upper back, scored after 6 days by International Contact Dermatitis Research Group standards. Blood for TCR sequencing was provided by twenty-nine alopecia patients at one to four time points (pre-sensitization, 2, 6 and 24 weeks). In alopecia patients, the study followed how the peripheral blood TCR repertoire changed in vivo over primary and secondary sensitization to diphenylcyclopropenone (DPC), a hapten. Alopecia areata with under or over 50% scalp involvement, alopecia totalis and alopecia universalis were represented in the patient cohort, which was mostly female. The libraries were sequenced as a pool, and the TCR yield per sample differed mostly because of small variations in library volumes within the pool. Throughout the study period of approximately 23 weeks, patients also received therapeutic DPC doses to the scalp every week. Blood samples were taken from patients before sensitization (week 0) and then at 2, 6 and about 24 weeks after DPC sensitization.

The cysteine opens and the phenylalanine closes a CDR3 of 15 amino acids. Only CDR3 DNA is held: 45 bases, read in frame from base 1. Clipping removes 2 bases from V and 9 bases from J, with 8 as the unmatched junction base count. Per the germline V gene, SGHRS is the CDR1 and YFSETQ is the CDR2. This clonotype was detected ten times or more. Its antigen specificity is not known. No base-level quality is on record; no much larger clone is a single base apart. Library preparation used RACE. Sequencing was performed on a NextSeq 500. During library preparation, unique molecular identifiers were attached to individual cDNA molecules so that TCRs could be counted quantitatively and reproducibly. Each blood RNA sample was used to sequence both TCR alpha and TCR beta chains. From the authors' description of their analysis: A median of approximately 100,000 TCRs per sample was observed, with a range of roughly 23,224 to 700,000. V, J and CDR3 annotation of the TCR reads was carried out using the Decombinator software suite. Every sample was subsampled to the same number of TCRs (28,000) for the PS versus PT1 abundance plots. Expanded TCRs were defined as absent before sensitization and observed at least eight times at the 2-week time point. TCRdb trimmed the raw reads at Q25, called clones with MiXCR and kept productive beta chains. All rows with the same CDR3 protein become a single entry with the most common DNA and genes. For this entry, the V and J calls and clone size follow TCRdb and not the study's own pipeline. The sample records tens of thousands of distinct CDR3 sequences, 8% to 9.5% of which are singletons. The leading ten clones occupy about 7% of the sample.

The full study reports these points: Repeated subsampling changed both the strength of the expansion versus patch-test correlation and the threshold at which the correlation became significant. No change with DPC sensitization was found in the number of TCRs above 1 in 1000 frequency, and no evidence of global repertoire structure alterations was found. Patch test score correlated positively with the number of PT1 expanded TCRs, reaching significance at thresholds 8, 16 and 32 but not at 4. All patients had alopecia, a presumed autoimmune disease, so their immune response might differ from that of healthy individuals. Significantly more large CDR3 similarity clusters were formed by expanded TCRs than by pre-sensitization or healthy control sets, consistent with antigen-driven responses.

In light of the paper, this sample's time point label describes: patch test 2, 6 weeks after DPC sensitization. Per the publication, the treatment or condition label means: therapeutic diphenylcyclopropenone sensitization with weekly scalp DPC. At each patch-test visit, blood was drawn before the patch test was applied. To be eligible, patients had to be aged 18 to 70, diagnosed with alopecia and judged suitable for DPC therapy, while pregnant patients were excluded. Total RNA was isolated from unfractionated whole blood collected in Tempus Blood RNA tubes. The rearranged segments are TRBV5-1 and TRBJ2-1, and TRBD2 aligns with 10 junction nucleotides. The input for sequencing was whole blood, taken in connection with sensitization to the hapten diphenylcyclopropenone (DPC). The receptor was derived from a man aged 25-45 years with alopecia areata. Some clones in this sample may be carry-over from other donors' samples. CDR3 region: CASSFTSGEWGEQFF. The DNA is TGCGCCAGCAGCTTCACTAGCGGGGAGTGGGGTGAGCAGTTCTTC.